A selection of T cell receptor beta chains follows, all from one sample in a study of sequential checkpoint blockade in melanoma. Clones were sequenced by immunoSEQ multiplex PCR, and TCRdb holds only the in-frame ones, with some missing. The top ten hold roughly a tenth of the sample, which has about 21,000 clones, roughly 80% seen once. The sample here was CD8+ T cells sorted from blood (inferred from file names), taken from a patient given nivolumab and ipilimumab in sequence. Source of these receptors: a human donor with melanoma. Each CDR3 is given with its conserved first and last residue. D genes are given only for firm matches. Size values are once, few and many counts, or a class for expanded clones, and some rows have none.

CDR3 length	clone size	V gene	J gene	D gene	CDR3 DNA	CDR3 protein
16	few	TRBV4-3	TRBJ2-1	TRBD2	TGCGCCAGCAGCCTTCACCTAGCGGTAAGCTACAATGAGCAGTTCTTC	CASSLHLAVSYNEQFF
15	-	TRBV30	TRBJ1-5	-	TGTGCCTGGAGTGTCGACAGCTATAGCAATCAGCCCCAGCATTTT	CAWSVDSYSNQPQHF
14	few	TRBV6-1	TRBJ2-1	-	TGTGCCAGCAGTGATTCAGGGAACGGGAATGAGCAGTTCTTC	CASSDSGNGNEQFF
18	-	TRBV11-2	TRBJ2-2	TRBD2	TGTGCCAGCAGCTTAGGTCCAGCGGGGGGGCCATTCACCGGGGAGCTGTTTTTT	CASSLGPAGGPFTGELFF
13	-	TRBV6-5	TRBJ1-5	-	TGTGCCAGCAGTTACGGAGCTAATCAGCCCCAGCATTTT	CASSYGANQPQHF
14	-	TRBV5-5	TRBJ2-7	-	TGTGCCAGCAGCTTGATTAGCGACCAATACGAGCAGTACTTC	CASSLISDQYEQYF
12	once	TRBV28	TRBJ1-1	-	TGTGCCAGCCTAGCGGCTAACACTGAAGCTTTCTTT	CASLAANTEAFF
15	-	TRBV29-1	TRBJ2-7	-	TGCAGCGTTGAAGTGACCGGGACAACTCCCTACGAGCAGTACTTC	CSVEVTGTTPYEQYF
14	-	TRBV27	TRBJ2-1	TRBD1	TGTGCCAGCAGTTTAGGGACAGGGTACAATGAGCAGTTCTTC	CASSLGTGYNEQFF
17	-	TRBV5-6	TRBJ1-3	TRBD1	TGTGCCAGCAGCTTGGGGCTCCAGGGGGCGCGGGGAAACACCATATATTTT	CASSLGLQGARGNTIYF
15	-	TRBV7-7	TRBJ2-3	TRBD2	TGTGCCAGCAGCTTAACTAGCGGGAGGACAGATACGCAGTATTTT	CASSLTSGRTDTQYF
13	-	TRBV28	TRBJ2-1	-	TGTGCCATCTCGGGACATACCTACAATGAGCAGTTCTTC	CAISGHTYNEQFF
15	-	TRBV5-1	TRBJ2-7	TRBD1	TGCGCCAGCAGCTCCGGGACAGGGTACAGCTACGAGCAGTACTTC	CASSSGTGYSYEQYF